This T cell receptor beta chain originates from a study of T cells in narcolepsy. Measured with immunoSEQ multiplex PCR; TCRdb has only the in-frame clones, and not every one. The sample carries fewer than 30,000 clones, 70% to 90% recorded once. Germline V lookup: CDR1 LNHDA, CDR2 SQIVND (reference sequence). The V end was cut by 5 bases, the J end by 7 bases, with 15 bases between. The CDR3 spans 14 residues. This clone was counted once. Its antigen is undetermined. General study points: HCRT-specific and TRIB2-specific autoreactive clonotypes appeared among same-patient CSF and blood CD4+ clonotypes. Healthy controls reportedly lacked the autoreactive clonotypes serially found in patients' blood.

The chain joins TRBV19 to TRBJ1-5; a possible D gene is TRBD1 (5 bases). This clonotype was obtained from a human donor in good health. The sample was memory (CD45RA-) CD4+ T cells from blood. CDR3 coding DNA: TGTGCCAGTAGTCTTCCCCGGGGGGGACAGCCCCAGCATTTT. Amino acids: CASSLPRGGQPQHF.